In its sample, the clone carrying this T cell receptor beta chain was seen a few times. Its antigen is as yet unknown. The data were taken from a study of cytomegalovirus exposure and HLA in healthy donors. Study observations and caveats: A missense DCLRE1C variant was associated with V- and J-gene trimming of TCR beta chains in a later analysis, and an independent cohort replicated the association.

The CDR3 is 13 amino acids. V lost 4 bases to trimming and J lost 4 bases, with 9 bases between them. Germline V gene lookup returns CDR1 SGHDT and CDR2 YYEEEE. The PCR made use of 60 Vbeta and 13 Jbeta primers. Assay: immunoSEQ multiplex PCR; the TCRdb copy retains only in-frame clones and omits some. The sample consists of some 160,000 clones, about 72% of them appearing once. The chain combines TRBV5-6 with TRBJ1-3, with no clear D. This receptor was taken from a man aged 50 to 59 in good health and CMV-seropositive. The source material was PBMCs. CDR3 in amino acids: CASSVIGGNTIYF. The CDR3 DNA sequence: TGTGCCAGCAGCGTCATTGGCGGAAACACCATATATTTT.